These 20 T cell receptor beta chains came from one sample sequenced in a study of blood T cell repertoires in COVID-19. Generated by immunoSEQ multiplex PCR, the TCRdb table keeps only in-frame clones and is missing some. Of 64,000 or so clones listed, approximately 90% are singletons. The sequencing sample was made of peripheral blood. The source of these receptors is a human donor in a cohort sampled during active COVID-19.

The chain is built from TRBV15 and TRBJ2-3; TRBD2 matches 8 bases. This CDR3 has 15 residues. With 1 base clipped from V and 4 bases from J, the junction kept 4 bases outside the gene matches. The germline CDR1 and CDR2 sequences are LNHNV and YYDKDF (reference sequence). This chain's CDR3 is CATSRAAGEADTQYF. The CDR3 DNA is TGTGCCACCAGCAGAGCAGCGGGAGAGGCAGATACGCAGTATTTT.

The chain combines TRBV28 with TRBJ2-7; D is uncertain. The length of the CDR3 is 12 residues. Germline CDR1 reads MDHEN; CDR2 reads SYDVKM. Trimming removed 3 bases at V and 3 bases at J, with 6 bases between. The CDR3: CASSLTYYEQYF. The CDR3, as DNA: TGTGCCAGCAGTTTGACATACTACGAGCAGTACTTC. The full variable domain, rest sourced from reference TRBV28 and TRBJ2-7, is DVKVTQSSRYLVKRTGEKVFLECVQDMDHENMFWYRQDPGLGLRLIYFSYDVKMKEKGDIPEGYSVSREKKERFSLILESASTNQTSMYLCASSLTYYEQYFGPGTRLTVT.

The chain combines TRBV18 with TRBJ2-2, with D perhaps matching TRBD1 (5 bases). There are 16 residues in the CDR3. The V end lost 0 bases, the J end lost 4 bases, and 12 bases lay between the germline ends. Germline values: CDR1 KGHSH, CDR2 LQKENI. CDR3 amino acids: CASSPPRQIITGELFF. The CDR3 DNA reads as TGTGCCAGCTCACCACCAAGACAGATCATCACCGGGGAGCTGTTTTTT.

V usage is TRBV7-2 and J usage is TRBJ2-5, with TRBD2 matching 16 bases. This CDR3 region has 19 residues. Germline assignment: CDR1 SGHTA and CDR2 FQGNSA. V gave up 2 bases and J gave up 3 bases; unmatched junction bases: 9. CDR3 in DNA: TGTGCCAGCAGCTTACTAGGGACTAGCGGGAGGGCCCTCGAAGAGACCCAGTACTTC. This codes for CASSLLGTSGRALEETQYF.

The rearrangement joins TRBV28 to TRBJ1-2; TRBD1 aligns across 9 bases. Per the germline V gene, CDR1 is MDHEN and CDR2 is SYDVKM. The CDR3 loop spans 18 amino acids. J was trimmed by 6 bases and V by 4 bases; bases with no gene match: 18. CDR3 protein: CASSSPVPAGQGRDGYTF. In DNA, the CDR3 is TGTGCCAGCAGTTCACCGGTACCAGCGGGACAGGGACGCGATGGCTACACCTTC.

The chain couples TRBV15 to TRBJ2-3; 7 bases map to TRBD1. The length of the CDR3 is 13 residues. From germline, CDR1 is LNHNV and CDR2 YYDKDF (reference sequence). Losses at the gene ends were 11 bases for V and 0 bases for J; bases not matched to a gene: 5. The CDR3 DNA sequence: TGTGCCGCCGGACAGGAGAGCACAGATACGCAGTATTTT. The encoded protein is CAAGQESTDTQYF.

This sequence joins TRBV27 and TRBJ2-7; 11 bases fit TRBD1. The germline gives CDR1 MNHEY, CDR2 SMNVEV (reference sequence). The CDR3 contains 15 residues. With 5 bases clipped from V and 5 bases from J, the junction kept 8 bases outside the gene matches. CDR3 sequence reads: CASSQPGTGGNEQYF. Here the CDR3 DNA reads TGTGCCAGCAGTCAGCCCGGGACAGGGGGGAACGAGCAGTACTTC.

This chain connects TRBV5-4 to TRBJ2-7; TRBD1 matches 8 bases. The CDR3 is 14 amino acids. V shed 0 bases, J shed 1 base, and the junction held 0 bases outside the gene matches. Germline loops: CDR1 SGHNT, CDR2 YYREEE (reference sequence). The CDR3 region is CASSLDRGSYEQYF. DNA of the CDR3: TGTGCCAGCAGCTTGGACAGGGGGTCCTACGAGCAGTACTTC.

The chain uses TRBV28 and TRBJ2-4, with D possibly TRBD2 on 6 matching bases. This CDR3 spans 14 amino acids. V lost 6 bases, J lost 4 bases, and 13 bases lay in between. Germline values: CDR1 MDHEN, CDR2 SYDVKM. This chain's CDR3 is CASRTRRGKNIQYF. DNA for the CDR3: TGTGCCAGCAGGACCCGTCGGGGGAAAAACATTCAGTACTTC.

The genes are TRBV14 and TRBJ2-1; tentative D call: TRBD2 (6 bases). The V gene's germline CDR1 is SGHDN and CDR2 FVKESK. V was pared by 0 bases and J by 12 bases, with 21 bases between. The CDR3 loop spans 16 amino acids. CDR3 region: CASSQELAGRRWGQFF. The CDR3 coding sequence is TGTGCCAGCAGCCAAGAGTTGGCGGGACGGAGGTGGGGGCAGTTCTTC.

Written as DNA, the CDR3 is TGTGCCAGCAGCACGGGACTAGCGGGAGCGATCTATGAGCAGTTCTTC. This translates into CASSTGLAGAIYEQFF. The rearrangement joins TRBV6-2 or TRBV6-3 to TRBJ2-1; 14 nucleotides align to TRBD2. The CDR3 length is 16 residues. V shed 6 bases, J shed 8 bases, and the junction held 9 bases outside the gene matches. Germline V gives CDR1 MNHEY, CDR2 SVGEGT.

The CDR3 coding sequence is TGTGCCAGCAGCCAACTAGGGAGCAATCAGCCCCAGCATTTT. Its translation: CASSQLGSNQPQHF. The V call is TRBV28, the J call TRBJ1-5; D gene unclear. V was trimmed by 6 bases and J by 1 base, leaving 10 bases between them. The CDR3 contains 14 residues. The V gene's germline CDR1 is MDHEN and CDR2 SYDVKM.

The J gene is TRBJ1-2, the V gene TRBV5-5; D gene uncertain. Trimming stripped 0 bases from V and 1 base from J, with 7 bases between. Germline-derived CDR1 and CDR2 are SGHKS and YYEKEE (reference sequence). The CDR3 is made up of 14 amino acids. CDR3 region: CASSLGQINYGYTF. CDR3 DNA: TGTGCCAGCAGCTTGGGGCAGATTAACTATGGCTACACCTTC. Variable domain in full (rest from reference TRBV5-5 and TRBJ1-2): DAGVTQSPTHLIKTRGQQVTLRCSPISGHKSVSWYQQVLGQGPQFIFQYYEKEERGRGNFPDRFSARQFPNYSSELNVNALLLGDSALYLCASSLGQINYGYTFGSGTRLTVV.

The V call is TRBV5-6, the J call TRBJ2-7; D is possibly TRBD2 (5 bases). Deletions cut 5 bases from V and 2 bases from J, with 14 bases between. The CDR3 runs to 14 residues. Germline V gene lookup returns CDR1 SGHDT and CDR2 YYEEEE. As DNA, the CDR3 is TGTGCCAGCAGGCGCGAGGGTAGCACCTACGAGCAGTACTTC. Translating it yields CASRREGSTYEQYF.

CDR3: CASSVEGGLAGSGSEQYF. The CDR3 bases are TGTGCCAGCAGCGTAGAAGGGGGACTAGCGGGATCGGGCAGCGAGCAGTACTTC. V and J are TRBV9 and TRBJ2-7; 13 bases map to TRBD2. V shed 0 bases and J 6 bases; nucleotides not matched to a gene: 12. The length of the CDR3 is 18 residues. Germline CDR1 and CDR2: SGDLS and YYNGEE.

This rearrangement joins TRBV6-2 or TRBV6-3 to TRBJ1-4; 8 nucleotides agree with TRBD1. Germline V gene sequence: CDR1 MNHEY, CDR2 SVGEGT. V shed 6 bases, J shed 10 bases, and the junction held 10 bases outside the gene matches. There are 14 residues in the CDR3. The CDR3 region has the DNA TGTGCCAGCAGCCTCACCGGACAGGGAGGAAAACTGTTTTTT. The encoded protein is CASSLTGQGGKLFF.

This CDR3 is CASSEARENEQFF. As DNA, the CDR3 is TGTGCCAGCAGTGAAGCGCGAGAGAATGAGCAGTTCTTC. V gene TRBV6-1 combines with J gene TRBJ2-1; D unclear. Germline V gene sequence: CDR1 MNHNS, CDR2 SASEGT. The CDR3 consists of 13 residues. The V end lost 0 bases, the J end lost 7 bases, and 7 bases lay between the germline ends.

V gene TRBV2 combines with J gene TRBJ2-3, with D uncertain. From germline, CDR1 is SNHLY and CDR2 FYNNEI. CDR3 length equals 14 residues. The germline V and J ends were trimmed by 0 bases and 3 bases, with 7 bases remaining between them. The CDR3 protein is CASSEAFQTDTQYF. In DNA form, the CDR3 reads TGTGCCAGCAGTGAAGCGTTTCAGACAGATACGCAGTATTTT.

This chain connects TRBV28 to TRBJ2-7; possibly TRBD1 for D (5 bases). The V gene's germline CDR1 is MDHEN and CDR2 SYDVKM. V lost 3 bases to trimming and J lost 2 bases, with 8 bases between them. The CDR3 totals 13 residues. In nucleotides, the CDR3 is TGTGCCAGCAGTTTGCAGGGTCCCTACGAGCAGTACTTC. The encoded protein is CASSLQGPYEQYF.

For the CDR3, the DNA is TGTGCCAGCAGTCCGCCGCGGGGATCGCAGTACTTC. Its protein product is CASSPPRGSQYF. This sequence joins TRBV28 and TRBJ2-7; D possibly corresponds to TRBD2 (6 bases). V lost 5 bases and J lost 9, with 14 bases in between. The CDR3 loop spans 12 amino acids. CDR1 and CDR2 from the germline V gene are MDHEN and SYDVKM.